What follows are 15 T cell receptor beta chains derived from one specimen sequenced in a study of cytotoxic CD8 clonotypes in ibrutinib-treated CLL (dated by TCRdb to the early 2020s). The sample's time point label, in plain terms: eleven to twelve months on ibrutinib. Library construction relied on the immunoSEQ multiplex PCR assay. Drawn from immuneACCESS, this table holds only the in-frame rearrangements with V and J called that TCRdb kept. Clones are partly lost; checked studies trace under half to an unresolved V gene and leave the rest unexplained. The sample profile shows tens of thousands of clones; 55% to 75% of them were found once. Roughly 14% of the sample belongs to the ten largest clones. Sequenced material: PBMCs, taken after 12 months of ibrutinib treatment. The receptors originated from a human donor with chronic lymphocytic leukemia.

There are a few counts of this clone. This chain connects TRBV11-2 to TRBJ1-2, with D unresolved. This CDR3 region has 13 residues. The V end was cut by 5 bases, the J end by 2 bases, with 9 bases between. CDR1 is SGHAT, CDR2 FQNNGV, per germline. CDR3 sequence: CASSVSKNYGYTF. The CDR3 region has the DNA TGTGCCAGCAGCGTATCAAAAAACTATGGCTACACCTTC.

The chain recombines TRBV6-5 with TRBJ2-1; weak D call: TRBD2 (6 bases). The length of the CDR3 is 15 residues. The germline V gene has CDR1 MNHEY and CDR2 SVGAGI. V was clipped by 2 bases and J by 2 bases, with 10 bases between them. The CDR3 sequence: CASSYGGIAYNEQFF. The CDR3 nucleotides are TGTGCCAGCAGTTACGGCGGGATCGCCTACAATGAGCAGTTCTTC.

V and J are TRBV29-1 and TRBJ2-1; possibly TRBD2 for D (6 bases). The V end was cut by 0 bases, the J end by 9 bases, with 15 bases between. This CDR3 is built from 14 residues. CDR1 is SQVTM and CDR2 is ANQGSEA in the germline V gene. The CDR3 here is CSVEEGGIYGEQFF. Written as DNA, the CDR3 is TGCAGCGTTGAAGAGGGCGGGATATATGGTGAGCAGTTCTTC.

The chain has TRBV4-2 and TRBJ1-2, with 12 bases fitting TRBD1. The CDR3 is 17 residues long. The germline gives CDR1 LGHNA, CDR2 YNFKEQ. With 1 base clipped from V and 6 bases from J, the junction kept 9 bases outside the gene matches. CDR3 sequence reads: CASSQGKSGTGGNGYTF. The CDR3, as DNA: TGTGCCAGCAGCCAAGGGAAAAGTGGGACAGGGGGCAATGGCTACACCTTC.

This clone was observed a single time. The chain uses TRBV5-4 and TRBJ1-2; D is uncertain. The ends were cut back, 4 bases at V and 8 bases at J, with 21 bases in the middle. Germline V gives CDR1 SGHNT, CDR2 YYREEE (reference sequence). This CDR3 is built from 15 residues. CDR3 region: CASSPWGAQVGGYTF. In nucleotides, the CDR3 is TGTGCCAGCAGCCCCTGGGGTGCCCAAGTTGGCGGCTACACCTTC.

The chain is built from TRBV27 and TRBJ2-7; no clear D gene. Germline V gene lookup returns CDR1 MNHEY and CDR2 SMNVEV (reference sequence). Deletions cut 0 bases from V and 0 bases from J, with 6 bases between. The CDR3 consists of 14 residues. The CDR3 loop is CASSLSGPSYEQYF. The CDR3 DNA reads TGTGCCAGCAGTTTATCCGGGCCCTCCTACGAGCAGTACTTC.

The rearrangement links TRBV6-5 to TRBJ1-2; TRBD1 might be the D (5 bases). Germline V gene sequence: CDR1 MNHEY, CDR2 SVGAGI. Between the trimmed V and J ends, which lost 6 bases and 1 base, there was a span of 9 bases. This CDR3 is 13 amino acids long. For the CDR3, the DNA is TGTGCCAGCAGCTTAGGGGATAACTATGGCTACACCTTC. This translates into CASSLGDNYGYTF.

V gene TRBV2 combines with J gene TRBJ2-1, with a weak D call TRBD2 (5 bases). V gave up 5 bases and J gave up 3 bases, with 11 bases separating them. In germline, CDR1 is SNHLY, CDR2 FYNNEI. This CDR3 contains 14 residues. The CDR3, as DNA: TGTGCCAGCAGTCGGGATGGGGTCTACAATGAGCAGTTCTTC. This encodes CASSRDGVYNEQFF.

This chain links TRBV5-6 with TRBJ2-3; D possibly corresponds to TRBD2 (6 bases). Per the germline V gene, CDR1 is SGHDT and CDR2 is YYEEEE. The CDR3 is 14 amino acids. Between the trimmed V and J ends, which lost 6 bases and 1 base, there was a span of 12 bases. The CDR3 region is CASMRGGGTDTQYF. The CDR3, as DNA: TGTGCCAGCATGCGGGGCGGCGGCACAGATACGCAGTATTTT.

Notes on this clone: A read error may produce the germline difference seen at one junction end. The chain couples TRBV28 to TRBJ2-6, with D tentatively TRBD1 (5 bases). The germline V gene has CDR1 MDHEN and CDR2 SYDVKM. The CDR3 length is 12 residues. The CDR3 spells CASRAGANVPTF. In nucleotides, the CDR3 is TGTGCCAGCCGTGCTGGGGCCAACGTCCCGACTTTC.

This clone came up a few times. The genes are TRBV11-2 and TRBJ2-5; D remains unclear. This CDR3 spans 16 amino acids. The germline V gene encodes CDR1 SGHAT and CDR2 FQNNGV. V gave up 5 bases and J gave up 2 bases, with 18 bases separating them. The CDR3 DNA reads as TGTGCCAGCAGCAAGGCGACGGGTCGTAATCAAGAGACCCAGTACTTC. Residues: CASSKATGRNQETQYF.

The J gene is TRBJ2-2, the V gene TRBV28; TRBD2 matches at 7 bases. J lost 7 bases, V lost 7 bases, and 9 bases had no gene match. Germline V CDR1 and CDR2: MDHEN, SYDVKM. The CDR3 contains 14 residues. The CDR3 sequence: CASNIGTTLGELFF. In DNA form, the CDR3 reads TGTGCCAGCAACATAGGGACTACCCTCGGGGAGCTGTTTTTT.

The chain is built from TRBV5-4 and TRBJ1-1; maybe TRBD1 (6 bases). This CDR3 is built from 15 residues. V shed 4 bases and J shed 0 bases, with 13 bases lying between them. Germline V lookup: CDR1 SGHNT, CDR2 YYREEE (reference sequence). The CDR3, as DNA: TGTGCCAGCAGCCCGGACAGAAACATGAACACTGAAGCTTTCTTT. Translation gives CASSPDRNMNTEAFF.

The CDR3 protein is CASSLAVGRGTQYF. The CDR3 DNA reads as TGTGCCAGCAGCCTGGCCGTGGGTCGCGGTACGCAGTATTTT. The chain links TRBV7-2 to TRBJ2-3; D gene unclear. The CDR3 covers 14 residues. V lost 5 bases, J lost 8 bases, and 17 bases lay in between. Germline CDR1 SGHTA, CDR2 FQGNSA.

The chain uses TRBV30 and TRBJ2-7; D not certain. The CDR3 consists of 11 residues. The germline CDR1 and CDR2 sequences are GTSNPN and SVGIG (reference sequence). V was pared by 3 bases and J by 5 bases, with 8 bases between. The CDR3 protein is CAWRSNHEQYF. In nucleotides, the CDR3 is TGTGCCTGGAGATCTAATCACGAGCAGTACTTC. The entire variable domain, with the rest obtained from reference TRBV30 and TRBJ2-7, is as follows: SQTIHQWPATLVQPVGSPLSLECTVEGTSNPNLYWYRQAAGRGLQLLFYSVGIGQISSEVPQNLSASRPQDRQFILSSKKLLLSDSGFYLCAWRSNHEQYFGPGTRLTVT.